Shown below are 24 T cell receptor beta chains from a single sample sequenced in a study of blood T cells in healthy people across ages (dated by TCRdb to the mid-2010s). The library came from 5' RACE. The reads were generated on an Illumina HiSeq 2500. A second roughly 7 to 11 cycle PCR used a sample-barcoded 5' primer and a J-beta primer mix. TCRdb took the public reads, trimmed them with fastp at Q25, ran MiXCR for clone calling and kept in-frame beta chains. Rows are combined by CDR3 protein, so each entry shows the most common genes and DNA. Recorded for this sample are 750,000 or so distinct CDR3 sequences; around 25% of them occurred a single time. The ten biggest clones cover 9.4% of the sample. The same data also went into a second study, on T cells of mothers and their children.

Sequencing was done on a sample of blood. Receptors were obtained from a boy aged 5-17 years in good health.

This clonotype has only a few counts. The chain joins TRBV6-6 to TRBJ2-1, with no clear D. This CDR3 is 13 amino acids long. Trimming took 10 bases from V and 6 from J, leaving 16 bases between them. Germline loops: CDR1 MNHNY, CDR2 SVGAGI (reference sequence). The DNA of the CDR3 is TGTGCCATCAGCCTTAGCCATCCCAATGAGCAGTTCTTC. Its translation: CAISLSHPNEQFF.

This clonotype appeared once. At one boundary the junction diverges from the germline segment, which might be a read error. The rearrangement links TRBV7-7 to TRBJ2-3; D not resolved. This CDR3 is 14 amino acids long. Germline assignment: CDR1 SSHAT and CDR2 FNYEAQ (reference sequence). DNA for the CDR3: TGTGCTAGCAGCCCTAACCTTAGCACAGATACGCAGTATTTT. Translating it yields CASSPNLSTDTQYF.

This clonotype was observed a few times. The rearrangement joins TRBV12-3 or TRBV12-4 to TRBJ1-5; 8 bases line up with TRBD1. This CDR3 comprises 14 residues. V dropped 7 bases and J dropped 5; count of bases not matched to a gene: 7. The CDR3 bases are TGTGCCAGCACCCAGGGGGCGAGAGATCAGCCCCAGCATTTT. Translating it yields CASTQGARDQPQHF.

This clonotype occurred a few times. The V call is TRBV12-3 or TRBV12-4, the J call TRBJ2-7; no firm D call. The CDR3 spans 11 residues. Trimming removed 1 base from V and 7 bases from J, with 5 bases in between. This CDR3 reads CASSLVREQYF. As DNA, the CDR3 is TGTGCCAGCAGTTTAGTGAGGGAGCAGTACTTC.

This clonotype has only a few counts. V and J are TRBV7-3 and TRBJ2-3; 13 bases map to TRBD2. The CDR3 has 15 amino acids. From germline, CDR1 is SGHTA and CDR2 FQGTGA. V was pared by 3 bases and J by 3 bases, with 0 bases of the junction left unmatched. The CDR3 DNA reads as TGTGCCAGCAGCTTGACTAGCGGGAGGACAGATACGCAGTATTTT. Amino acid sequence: CASSLTSGRTDTQYF.

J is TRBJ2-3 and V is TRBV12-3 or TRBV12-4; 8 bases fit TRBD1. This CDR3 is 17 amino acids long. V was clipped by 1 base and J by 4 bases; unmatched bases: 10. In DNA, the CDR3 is TGTGCCAGCAGTTTAGAGGACAGGACAGGGAGCCCAGATACGCAGTATTTT. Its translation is CASSLEDRTGSPDTQYF.

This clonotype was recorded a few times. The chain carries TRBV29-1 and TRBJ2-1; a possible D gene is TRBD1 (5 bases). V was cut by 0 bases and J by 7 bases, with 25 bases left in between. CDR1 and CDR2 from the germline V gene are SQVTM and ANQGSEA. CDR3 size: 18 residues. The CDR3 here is CSVEDLWGRGGVMNEQFF. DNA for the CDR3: TGCAGCGTTGAAGATCTTTGGGGCCGCGGTGGAGTGATGAATGAGCAGTTCTTC.

CDR3 region: CASRFRGQGSTGELFF. The CDR3 nucleotides read TGTGCCAGCAGGTTCCGCGGACAGGGGAGCACCGGGGAGCTGTTTTTT. The genes are TRBV12-3 or TRBV12-4 and TRBJ2-2; the match to TRBD1 covers 9 bases. CDR3 length: 16 amino acids. V shed 6 bases, J shed 4 bases, and the junction held 9 bases outside the gene matches.

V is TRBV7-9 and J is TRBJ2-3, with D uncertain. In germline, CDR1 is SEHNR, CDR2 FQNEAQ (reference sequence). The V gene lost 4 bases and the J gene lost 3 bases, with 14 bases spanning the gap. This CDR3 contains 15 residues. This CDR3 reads CASSSQRSRTDTQYF. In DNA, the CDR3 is TGTGCCAGCAGCTCACAGAGGTCCCGAACAGATACGCAGTATTTT.

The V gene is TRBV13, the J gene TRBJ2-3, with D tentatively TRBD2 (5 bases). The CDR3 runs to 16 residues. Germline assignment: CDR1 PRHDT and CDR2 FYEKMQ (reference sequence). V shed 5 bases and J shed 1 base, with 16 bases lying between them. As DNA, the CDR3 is TGTGCCAGCAGCCCCCTCGGTAGCGTCGGCACAGATACGCAGTATTTT. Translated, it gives CASSPLGSVGTDTQYF.

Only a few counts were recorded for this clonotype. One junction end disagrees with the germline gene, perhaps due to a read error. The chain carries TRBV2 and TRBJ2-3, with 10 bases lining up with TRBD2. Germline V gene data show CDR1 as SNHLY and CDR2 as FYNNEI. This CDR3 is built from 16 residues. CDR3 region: CASSPGLAVPTDAQYF. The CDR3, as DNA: TGTGCCAGCAGTCCAGGACTAGCGGTCCCCACAGATGCGCAGTATTTT.

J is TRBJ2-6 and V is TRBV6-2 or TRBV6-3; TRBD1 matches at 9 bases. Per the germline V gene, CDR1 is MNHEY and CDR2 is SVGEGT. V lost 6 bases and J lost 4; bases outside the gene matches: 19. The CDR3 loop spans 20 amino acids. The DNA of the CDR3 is TGTGCCAGCAGAAAGCCGAAACAGCGGACAGGGGCGACAGGGGCCAACGTCCTGACTTTC. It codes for CASRKPKQRTGATGANVLTF.

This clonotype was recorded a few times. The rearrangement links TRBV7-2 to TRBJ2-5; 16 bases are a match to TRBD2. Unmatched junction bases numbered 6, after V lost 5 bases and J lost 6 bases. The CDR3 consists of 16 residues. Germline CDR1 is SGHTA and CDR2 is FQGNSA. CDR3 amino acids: CASSPGLAGGLKTQYF. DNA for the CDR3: TGTGCCAGCAGCCCGGGACTAGCGGGGGGGCTAAAGACCCAGTACTTC.

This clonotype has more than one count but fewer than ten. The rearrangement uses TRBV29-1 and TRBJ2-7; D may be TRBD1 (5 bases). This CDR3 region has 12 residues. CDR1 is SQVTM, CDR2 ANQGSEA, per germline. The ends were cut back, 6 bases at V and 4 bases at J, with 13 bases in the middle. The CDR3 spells CSVGDVEYEQYF. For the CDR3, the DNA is TGCAGCGTAGGGGATGTGGAGTACGAGCAGTACTTC.

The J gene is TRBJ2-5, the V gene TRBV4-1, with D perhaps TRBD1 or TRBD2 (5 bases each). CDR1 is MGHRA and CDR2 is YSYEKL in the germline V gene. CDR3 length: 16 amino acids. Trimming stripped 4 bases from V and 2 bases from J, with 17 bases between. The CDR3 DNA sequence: TGCGCCAGCAGCCCTTCGCCCGGGGACCTACAAGAGACCCAGTACTTC. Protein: CASSPSPGDLQETQYF.

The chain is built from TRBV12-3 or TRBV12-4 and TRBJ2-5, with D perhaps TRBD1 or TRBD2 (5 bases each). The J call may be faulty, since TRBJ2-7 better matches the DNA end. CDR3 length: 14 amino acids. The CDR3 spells CASSSGTSFYEQYF. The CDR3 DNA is TGTGCCAGCAGTTCCGGGACCTCGTTCTACGAGCAGTACTTC.

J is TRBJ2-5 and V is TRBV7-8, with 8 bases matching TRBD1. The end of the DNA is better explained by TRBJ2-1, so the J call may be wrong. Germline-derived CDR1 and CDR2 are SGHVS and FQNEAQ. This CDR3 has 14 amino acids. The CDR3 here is CASSLGTGLNEQFF. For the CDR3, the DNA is TGTGCCAGCAGCTTAGGGACAGGGCTAAATGAGCAGTTCTTC.

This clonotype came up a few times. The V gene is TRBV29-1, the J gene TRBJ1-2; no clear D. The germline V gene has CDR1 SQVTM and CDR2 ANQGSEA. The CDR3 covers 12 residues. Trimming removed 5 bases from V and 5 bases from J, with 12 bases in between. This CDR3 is CSVFLGEYGYTF. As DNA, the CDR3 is TGCAGCGTTTTTTTAGGAGAGTATGGCTACACCTTC.

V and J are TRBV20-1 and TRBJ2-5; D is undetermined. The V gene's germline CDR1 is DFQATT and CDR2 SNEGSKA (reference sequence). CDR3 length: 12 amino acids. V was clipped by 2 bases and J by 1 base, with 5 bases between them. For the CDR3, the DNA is TGCAGTGCTAGAACTACCCAAGAGACCCAGTACTTC. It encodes CSARTTQETQYF.

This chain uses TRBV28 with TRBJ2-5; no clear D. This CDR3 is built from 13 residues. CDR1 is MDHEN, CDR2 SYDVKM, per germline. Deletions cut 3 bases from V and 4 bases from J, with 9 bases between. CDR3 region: CASSFTTTETQYF. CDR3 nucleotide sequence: TGTGCCAGCAGTTTTACCACAACAGAGACCCAGTACTTC.

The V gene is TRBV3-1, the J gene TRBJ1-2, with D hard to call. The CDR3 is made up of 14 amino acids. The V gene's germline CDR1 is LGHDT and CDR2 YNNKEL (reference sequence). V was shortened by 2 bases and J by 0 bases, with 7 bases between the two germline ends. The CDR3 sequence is CASSQLVPNYGYTF. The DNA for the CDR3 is TGTGCCAGCAGCCAACTTGTACCTAACTATGGCTACACCTTC. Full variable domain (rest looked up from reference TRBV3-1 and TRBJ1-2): DTAVSQTPKYLVTQMGNDKSIKCEQNLGHDTMYWYKQDSKKFLKIMFSYNNKELIINETVPNRFSPKSPDKAHLNLHINSLELGDSAVYFCASSQLVPNYGYTFGSGTRLTVV.

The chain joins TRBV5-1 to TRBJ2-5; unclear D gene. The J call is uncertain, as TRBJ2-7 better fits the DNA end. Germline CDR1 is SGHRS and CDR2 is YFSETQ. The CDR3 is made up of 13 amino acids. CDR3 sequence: CASSPILRYEQYF. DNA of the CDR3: TGCGCCAGCAGCCCGATACTCCGTTACGAGCAGTACTTC.

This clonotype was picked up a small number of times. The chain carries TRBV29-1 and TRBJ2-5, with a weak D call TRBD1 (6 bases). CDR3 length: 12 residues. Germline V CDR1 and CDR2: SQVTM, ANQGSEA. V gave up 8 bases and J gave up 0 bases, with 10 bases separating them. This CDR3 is CSTGQNQETQYF. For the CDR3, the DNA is TGCAGCACAGGACAGAACCAAGAGACCCAGTACTTC.

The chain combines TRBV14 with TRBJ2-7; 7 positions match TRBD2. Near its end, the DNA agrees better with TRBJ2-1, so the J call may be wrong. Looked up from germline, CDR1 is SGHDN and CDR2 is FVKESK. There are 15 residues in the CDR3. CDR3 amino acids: CASSHQTSAYNEQFF. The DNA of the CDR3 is TGTGCCAGCAGCCATCAAACTAGCGCATACAATGAGCAGTTCTTC.